These 27 T cell receptor beta chains originate from one sample sequenced in a study of T cell responses to AZD1222 COVID-19 vaccine. Only in-frame clones appear in the TCRdb table, and some are missing; sequencing was by immunoSEQ multiplex PCR. The sample carries approximately 92,000 clones, about 90% recorded once. The sample here was peripheral blood, taken on day 0 of AZD1222 vaccination. The receptors originated from an adult in good health.

The chain carries TRBV5-1 and TRBJ2-5, with a weak D call TRBD1 (6 bases). This CDR3 is built from 14 residues. V lost 4 bases and J lost 1, with 11 bases in between. Per germline, CDR1 SGHRS and CDR2 YFSETQ. The CDR3 region has the DNA TGCGCCAGCAGCCCCGGACAGCTCCAAGAGACCCAGTACTTC. The encoded protein is CASSPGQLQETQYF.

The V gene is TRBV6-1, the J gene TRBJ1-2; TRBD1 matches at 7 bases. V shed 2 bases and J 6 bases; nucleotides not matched to a gene: 6. Germline CDR1 reads MNHNS; CDR2 reads SASEGT. This CDR3 has 14 residues. CDR3 DNA sequence: TGTGCCAGCAGTGAAACAAGGGGGCAAGATGGCTACACCTTC. Translating gives CASSETRGQDGYTF.

V gene TRBV5-5 combines with J gene TRBJ1-2; 8 bases fit TRBD1. Germline loops: CDR1 SGHKS, CDR2 YYEKEE (reference sequence). The CDR3 contains 18 residues. V shed 0 bases, J shed 0 bases, and the junction held 10 bases outside the gene matches. The CDR3 DNA reads as TGTGCCAGCAGCTTGGGGCCGGGACAGGCGAGCACTAACTATGGCTACACCTTC. Translated, it gives CASSLGPGQASTNYGYTF.

The genes are TRBV3-1 (or the pseudogene TRBV3-2) and TRBJ2-5; 10 positions match TRBD2. Trimming cost V 1 base and J 4 bases; bases outside gene matches: 6. Per germline, CDR1 LGHDT and CDR2 YNNKEL (reference sequence). This CDR3 is 16 amino acids long. For the CDR3, the DNA is TGTGCCAGCAGCCAAGGCCAGCGGGGGGGCGTAGAGACCCAGTACTTC. Protein sequence: CASSQGQRGGVETQYF.

The chain carries TRBV28 and TRBJ2-7, with 8 nucleotides matching TRBD2. The germline V gene encodes CDR1 MDHEN and CDR2 SYDVKM. The CDR3 runs to 15 residues. V shed 1 base, J shed 7 bases, and the junction held 9 bases outside the gene matches. The DNA of the CDR3 is TGTGCCAGCAGTTTATCTGGACTAGCTGGGCGGGAGCAGTACTTC. This encodes CASSLSGLAGREQYF.

About this clone itself: One junction end does not reproduce the germline sequence, and a read error may be involved. The chain links TRBV10-3 to TRBJ2-1; 9 nucleotides line up with TRBD2. The CDR3 totals 13 residues. Germline CDR1 is ENHRY and CDR2 is SYGVKD. CDR3 loop: CAIQGLAYDEQFF. CDR3 DNA sequence: TGTGCCATCCAGGGACTAGCCTACGATGAGCAGTTCTTC.

This rearrangement joins TRBV27 to TRBJ1-1; D remains unclear. Trimming shortened V by 4 bases and J by 6 bases, and 15 bases separated the two germline ends. The CDR3 runs to 14 residues. Germline V gene lookup returns CDR1 MNHEY and CDR2 SMNVEV (reference sequence). Written as DNA, the CDR3 is TGTGCCAGCAGTTGGGGAACAGAGCTGGCTGAAGCTTTCTTT. Protein product: CASSWGTELAEAFF.

The rearrangement links TRBV28 to TRBJ1-2; 10 bases are a match to TRBD1. The germline V gene encodes CDR1 MDHEN and CDR2 SYDVKM. CDR3 length: 14 amino acids. After removal of 4 bases from V and 4 bases from J, the junction contained 3 bases not matched to a gene. The CDR3 DNA reads TGTGCCAGCAGTTGGGGACAGGGGCCCTATGGCTACACCTTC. Protein sequence: CASSWGQGPYGYTF.

The chain joins TRBV7-3 to TRBJ1-1, with a weak D call TRBD1 (5 bases). This CDR3 is built from 14 residues. Trimming removed 7 bases from V and 1 base from J, with 13 bases in between. The germline gives CDR1 SGHTA, CDR2 FQGTGA. CDR3 DNA: TGTGCCAGCAAACCCGACAGCCGGAACACTGAAGCTTTCTTT. It encodes CASKPDSRNTEAFF.

V usage is TRBV28 and J usage is TRBJ1-2; D is undetermined. This CDR3 contains 12 residues. V lost 4 bases and J lost 8, with 11 bases in between. Germline V gene sequence: CDR1 MDHEN, CDR2 SYDVKM. CDR3 protein: CASSYRSPGYTF. In nucleotides, the CDR3 is TGTGCCAGCAGTTACAGATCCCCCGGCTACACCTTC.

The chain joins TRBV2 to TRBJ1-6, with D hard to call. CDR3 size: 11 residues. The V end was cut by 3 bases, the J end by 6 bases, with 0 bases between. CDR1 is SNHLY, CDR2 FYNNEI, per germline. This CDR3 is CASSDNSPLHF. In nucleotides, the CDR3 is TGTGCCAGCAGTGATAATTCACCCCTCCACTTT.

This chain joins TRBV5-1 and TRBJ1-1, with a possible D match to TRBD1 (5 bases). V lost 4 bases, J lost 1 base, and 17 bases lay in between. The germline V gene has CDR1 SGHRS and CDR2 YFSETQ. This CDR3 has 16 amino acids. CDR3: CASSPLGERRNTEAFF. The CDR3 DNA reads as TGCGCCAGCAGCCCGCTAGGGGAAAGGAGGAACACTGAAGCTTTCTTT.

The V call is TRBV2, the J call TRBJ1-1, with D perhaps matching TRBD1 (5 bases). Trimming left V 7 bases short and J 3 bases short, with 12 bases between. Per germline, CDR1 SNHLY and CDR2 FYNNEI. The CDR3 is 13 amino acids. In nucleotides, the CDR3 is TGTGCCAGCACCTGGGACCGATACACTGAAGCTTTCTTT. The encoded protein is CASTWDRYTEAFF. The full variable domain, its missing parts supplied by reference TRBV2 and TRBJ1-1, is EPEVTQTPSHQVTQMGQEVILRCVPISNHLYFYWYRQILGQKVEFLVSFYNNEISEKSEIFDDQFSVERPDGSNFTLKIRSTKLEDSAMYFCASTWDRYTEAFFGQGTRLTVV.

The J gene is TRBJ2-7, the V gene TRBV7-8, with D tentatively TRBD1 (5 bases). The CDR3 runs 13 residues. Trimming cost V 2 bases and J 1 base, with 6 bases left between them. Germline values: CDR1 SGHVS, CDR2 FQNEAQ. The CDR3 DNA is TGTGCCAGCAGCTTAAAGGGGTCCTACGAGCAGTACTTC. This encodes CASSLKGSYEQYF.

The CDR3 protein is CSATGESYTF. The CDR3 bases are TGCAGCGCGACAGGGGAGAGCTACACCTTC. This chain joins TRBV29-1 and TRBJ1-2, with TRBD1 matching 8 bases. CDR3 length: 10 residues. The ends lost 7 bases at V and 9 bases at J; junction bases unmatched: 4. The germline V gene encodes CDR1 SQVTM and CDR2 ANQGSEA.

The chain carries TRBV11-2 and TRBJ1-1; 8 bases line up with TRBD1. Germline assignment: CDR1 SGHAT and CDR2 FQNNGV. This CDR3 is built from 12 residues. J lost 12 bases, V lost 5 bases, and 8 bases had no gene match. The CDR3 loop is CASSRPGGPTFF. CDR3 nucleotides: TGTGCCAGCAGCCGTCCAGGGGGCCCAACTTTCTTT.

The V call is TRBV10-3, the J call TRBJ2-7; 7 bases match TRBD2. The CDR3 is made up of 14 amino acids. The J segment lost 3 bases and the V segment lost 3 bases, leaving 5 bases of the junction unmatched. CDR1 and CDR2 from the germline V gene are ENHRY and SYGVKD. CDR3 in amino acids: CAISEGLAVYEQYF. CDR3 nucleotide sequence: TGTGCCATCAGTGAAGGGCTAGCGGTCTACGAGCAGTACTTC.

The chain combines TRBV5-6 with TRBJ1-6; D gene uncertain. Deletions cut 3 bases from V and 5 bases from J, with 18 bases between. The CDR3 contains 17 residues. In germline, CDR1 is SGHDT, CDR2 YYEEEE. The CDR3 loop reads CASSYRIRTRNNSPLHF. The CDR3 DNA is TGTGCCAGCAGCTATAGAATAAGGACTCGAAATAATTCACCCCTCCACTTT.

The chain joins TRBV5-6 to TRBJ2-5, with 8 bases matching TRBD1. Germline CDR1 SGHDT, CDR2 YYEEEE. The trim removed 4 bases at V and 5 bases at J, leaving 7 bases unmatched. There are 14 residues in the CDR3. The CDR3 coding sequence is TGTGCCAGCAGCCCGGACAGGGATTCGGAGACCCAGTACTTC. It encodes CASSPDRDSETQYF. Full variable domain (rest looked up from reference TRBV5-6 and TRBJ2-5): DAGVTQSPTHLIKTRGQQVTLRCSPKSGHDTVSWYQQALGQGPQFIFQYYEEEERQRGNFPDRFSGHQFPNYSSELNVNALLLGDSALYLCASSPDRDSETQYFGPGTRLLVL.

CDR3 in amino acids: CASSLYGRGTDSYNEQFF. CDR3 coding DNA: TGCGCCAGCAGCTTGTACGGACGAGGGACAGACTCCTACAATGAGCAGTTCTTC. The rearrangement joins TRBV5-1 to TRBJ2-1; 7 nucleotides match TRBD1. The CDR3 totals 18 residues. V lost 1 base, J lost 0 bases, and 10 bases stayed unmatched. Germline V gene lookup returns CDR1 SGHRS and CDR2 YFSETQ.

This rearrangement joins TRBV3-1 (or the pseudogene TRBV3-2) to TRBJ1-2; a possible D gene is TRBD1 (5 bases). V gave up 1 base and J gave up 0 bases, with 12 bases separating them. The CDR3 covers 16 residues. CDR1 and CDR2 from the germline V gene are LGHDT and YNNKEL (reference sequence). CDR3 sequence (DNA): TGTGCCAGCAGCCAAGTGGGGCAGGGACCTAACTATGGCTACACCTTC. Its translation is CASSQVGQGPNYGYTF.

The genes are TRBV18 and TRBJ1-4; D is unclear. CDR1 is KGHSH, CDR2 LQKENI, per germline. The CDR3 runs to 13 residues. The ends were cut back, 1 base at V and 7 bases at J, with 7 bases in the middle. CDR3 DNA: TGTGCCAGCTCACCACGAGAGGGTGAAAAACTGTTTTTT. Encoded protein: CASSPREGEKLFF.

This chain links TRBV30 with TRBJ1-5, with D tentatively TRBD1 (6 bases). CDR3 length: 18 residues. Trimming stripped 0 bases from V and 1 base from J, with 19 bases between. Germline V gene data show CDR1 as GTSNPN and CDR2 as SVGIG (reference sequence). Written as DNA, the CDR3 is TGTGCCTGGAGTGTACGGAGAGGCCTTACAGGGAGCAATCAGCCCCAGCATTTT. It specifies CAWSVRRGLTGSNQPQHF.

Concerning this clone itself: The junction shows a germline mismatch at one end, possibly a read error. This chain connects TRBV7-7 to TRBJ2-3; D not resolved. The CDR3 runs 16 residues. CDR1 is SSHAT, CDR2 FNYEAQ, per germline (reference sequence). The chain's CDR3 is CASSLGSGSDTDTQYF. The CDR3 DNA reads TGTGCTAGCAGCTTAGGGTCCGGGTCGGACACAGATACGCAGTATTTT.

V is TRBV7-3 and J is TRBJ2-3; TRBD2 agrees at 16 bases. The CDR3 has 17 amino acids. Losses at the gene ends were 4 bases for V and 6 bases for J; bases not matched to a gene: 7. Germline loops: CDR1 SGHTA, CDR2 FQGTGA. CDR3 residues: CASSSMGLAGGLDTQYF. DNA of the CDR3: TGTGCCAGCAGCTCTATGGGACTAGCGGGGGGGCTGGATACGCAGTATTTT.

This chain joins TRBV20-1 and TRBJ1-1, with D unclear. The CDR3 totals 11 residues. Germline V gene data show CDR1 as DFQATT and CDR2 as SNEGSKA (reference sequence). The V end was cut by 5 bases, the J end by 4 bases, with 8 bases between. Here the CDR3 reads CSASDGTEAFF. For the CDR3, the DNA is TGCAGTGCTTCCGACGGCACTGAAGCTTTCTTT.

The V gene is TRBV12-5, the J gene TRBJ1-5, with D maybe TRBD1 (5 bases). The CDR3 is 18 residues long. Trimming shortened V by 0 bases and J by 2 bases, and 17 bases separated the two germline ends. Per germline, CDR1 LGHNT and CDR2 FRNRAP. The chain's CDR3 is CASGLVRDGEVGNQPQHF. In DNA, the CDR3 is TGTGCTAGTGGTTTGGTAAGGGACGGGGAAGTAGGCAATCAGCCCCAGCATTTT.